These 19 T cell receptor beta chains originate from one sample sequenced in a study of blood T cell repertoires in COVID-19. Profiled with immunoSEQ multiplex PCR; TCRdb holds only in-frame clones, not every one. The sample has about 260,000 clones, around 84% seen once. Sequencing input: peripheral blood. These receptors were taken from a man in his 60s with acute or convalescent COVID-19.

The chain links TRBV5-5 to TRBJ2-2; maybe TRBD1 (5 bases). The CDR3 contains 14 residues. Between the trimmed V and J ends, which lost 4 bases and 5 bases, there was a span of 12 bases. The V gene's germline CDR1 is SGHKS and CDR2 YYEKEE (reference sequence). Written as DNA, the CDR3 is TGTGCCAGCAGCCCCCGACAGATTACCGGGGAGCTGTTTTTT. Translating it yields CASSPRQITGELFF. Supplemented by reference TRBV5-5 and TRBJ2-2, the full variable domain reads DAGVTQSPTHLIKTRGQQVTLRCSPISGHKSVSWYQQVLGQGPQFIFQYYEKEERGRGNFPDRFSARQFPNYSSELNVNALLLGDSALYLCASSPRQITGELFFGEGSRLTVL.

The genes are TRBV2 and TRBJ1-2, with 10 bases identical to TRBD1. V was clipped by 8 bases and J by 4 bases; unmatched bases: 7. Germline V CDR1 and CDR2: SNHLY, FYNNEI. This CDR3 spans 14 amino acids. CDR3 in DNA: TGTGCCAGCGGAAGACAGGGGGCGCCCTATGGCTACACCTTC. Protein sequence: CASGRQGAPYGYTF.

This chain uses TRBV4-2 with TRBJ2-3; 9 bases agree with TRBD2. This CDR3 has 16 amino acids. V was pared by 0 bases and J by 6 bases, with 7 bases of the junction left unmatched. CDR1 and CDR2 from the germline V gene are LGHNA and YNFKEQ. CDR3 loop: CASSQDLAGGWDTQYF. CDR3 nucleotides: TGTGCCAGCAGCCAAGATCTGGCGGGAGGGTGGGATACGCAGTATTTT.

This CDR3 is CAWGRGQGLYEQYF. The CDR3 DNA reads TGTGCCTGGGGGCGGGGGCAGGGGCTTTACGAGCAGTACTTC. J is TRBJ2-7 and V is TRBV30; perhaps TRBD2 as D (7 bases). Germline V CDR1 and CDR2: GTSNPN, SVGIG (reference sequence). The CDR3 length is 14 residues. V was pared by 5 bases and J by 4 bases, with 18 bases between. The full variable domain, in which reference TRBV30 and TRBJ2-7 provide the parts outside the CDR3, is SQTIHQWPATLVQPVGSPLSLECTVEGTSNPNLYWYRQAAGRGLQLLFYSVGIGQISSEVPQNLSASRPQDRQFILSSKKLLLSDSGFYLCAWGRGQGLYEQYFGPGTRLTVT.

The gene calls are TRBV10-2 and TRBJ2-7, with 7 positions matching TRBD1. CDR1 is WSHSY and CDR2 is SAAADI in the germline V gene. The CDR3 is made up of 15 amino acids. Losses at the gene ends were 6 bases for V and 1 base for J; bases not matched to a gene: 9. CDR3 loop: CASRDPGQVSYEQYF. CDR3 sequence (DNA): TGCGCCAGCAGAGATCCCGGACAGGTTTCCTACGAGCAGTACTTC.

This clone was observed once. The V gene is TRBV10-3, the J gene TRBJ1-5; 9 bases fit TRBD1. The CDR3 consists of 18 residues. Per the germline V gene, CDR1 is ENHRY and CDR2 is SYGVKD. Unmatched junction bases numbered 14, after V lost 8 bases and J lost 0 bases. CDR3: CAIGQPQGAATSNQPQHF. The CDR3 DNA sequence: TGTGCCATCGGCCAACCACAGGGGGCGGCTACTAGCAATCAGCCCCAGCATTTT.

The chain uses TRBV6-4 and TRBJ2-2; no clear D. CDR1 and CDR2 (germline): MRHNA, SNTAGT. This CDR3 is 12 amino acids long. V lost 2 bases and J 7 bases, leaving 5 bases between the germline ends. The CDR3 DNA follows: TGTGCCAGCAGTGACCCGTACGGGGAGCTGTTTTTT. Translated, it gives CASSDPYGELFF.

V and J are TRBV27 and TRBJ2-7; 9 bases map to TRBD1. Germline-derived CDR1 and CDR2 are MNHEY and SMNVEV (reference sequence). The CDR3 has 13 amino acids. The J segment lost 3 bases and the V segment lost 6 bases, leaving 3 bases of the junction unmatched. The CDR3 sequence is CASSGQGYYEQYF. The CDR3 DNA sequence: TGTGCCAGCAGCGGACAGGGGTACTACGAGCAGTACTTC.

The gene calls are TRBV19 and TRBJ2-1; D may be TRBD1 (6 bases). The length of the CDR3 is 16 residues. V was shortened by 7 bases and J by 6 bases, with 22 bases between the two germline ends. The V gene's germline CDR1 is LNHDA and CDR2 SQIVND (reference sequence). In DNA, the CDR3 is TGTGCCAGTATGGGGGTGGGGGCAGGGTCTGGCAATGAGCAGTTCTTC. Its protein product is CASMGVGAGSGNEQFF.

The count of this clone is one. The V call is TRBV2, the J call TRBJ2-5, with 9 bases identical to TRBD2. Trimming at V came to 1 base and at J to 1 base, leaving 4 bases not matched to a gene. CDR1 and CDR2 from the germline V gene are SNHLY and FYNNEI. The CDR3 covers 16 residues. Written as DNA, the CDR3 is TGTGCCAGCAGTGAAGATACTAGCGGGTTCCAAGAGACCCAGTACTTC. This encodes CASSEDTSGFQETQYF.

This rearrangement joins TRBV6-5 to TRBJ1-6; D is unresolved. The CDR3 extends over 14 amino acids. V was shortened by 2 bases and J by 6 bases, with 8 bases between the two germline ends. Germline CDR1 reads MNHEY; CDR2 reads SVGAGI. CDR3 nucleotide sequence: TGTGCCAGCAGTTACAGCCCTAGTAATTCACCCCTCCACTTT. It codes for CASSYSPSNSPLHF.

The genes are TRBV6-2 or TRBV6-3 and TRBJ1-4; D gene uncertain. The CDR3 is made up of 12 amino acids. The V and J ends lost 2 bases and 8 bases respectively, with 6 bases between them. Per germline, CDR1 MNHEY and CDR2 SVGEGT. The chain's CDR3 is CASSYVEEKLFF. The CDR3 nucleotides are TGTGCCAGCAGTTACGTCGAGGAAAAACTGTTTTTT.

This rearrangement joins TRBV7-9 to TRBJ1-2; weak D call: TRBD1 (5 bases). The ends were cut back, 5 bases at V and 2 bases at J, with 15 bases in the middle. CDR1 SEHNR and CDR2 FQNEAQ come from the germline V gene (reference sequence). The CDR3 contains 15 residues. The CDR3 spells CASSRRAGPNYGYTF. The DNA for the CDR3 is TGTGCCAGCAGCCGCCGGGCGGGACCGAACTATGGCTACACCTTC.

The rearrangement links TRBV28 to TRBJ1-6; D possibly corresponds to TRBD1 (5 bases). Germline CDR1 reads MDHEN; CDR2 reads SYDVKM. The germline V and J ends were trimmed by 6 bases and 9 bases, with 15 bases remaining between them. The CDR3 has 14 amino acids. CDR3 region: CASSPPRVISPLHF. CDR3 sequence (DNA): TGTGCCAGCAGCCCGCCCAGGGTTATTTCACCCCTCCACTTT. The full variable domain, in which reference TRBV28 and TRBJ1-6 provide the parts outside the CDR3, is DVKVTQSSRYLVKRTGEKVFLECVQDMDHENMFWYRQDPGLGLRLIYFSYDVKMKEKGDIPEGYSVSREKKERFSLILESASTNQTSMYLCASSPPRVISPLHFGNGTRLTVT.

Only a few counts were recorded for this clone. This chain links TRBV13 with TRBJ2-7; D call uncertain. Deletions cut 3 bases from V and 2 bases from J, with 14 bases between. Germline V gene data show CDR1 as PRHDT and CDR2 as FYEKMQ (reference sequence). The CDR3 totals 15 residues. The CDR3 coding sequence is TGTGCCAGCAGCTTGTCCCGGCCAGGTACCTACGAGCAGTACTTC. This gives the protein CASSLSRPGTYEQYF.

V gene TRBV4-3 combines with J gene TRBJ1-5; D is undetermined. Looked up from germline, CDR1 is LGHNA and CDR2 is YSLEER. This CDR3 comprises 14 residues. V lost 0 bases and J 7 bases, leaving 10 bases between the germline ends. CDR3: CASSQDTVGQPQHF. CDR3 DNA sequence: TGCGCCAGCAGCCAAGACACTGTGGGCCAGCCCCAGCATTTT.

This clone was observed once. This chain links TRBV7-2 with TRBJ2-3, with 11 bases aligning to TRBD2. This CDR3 is built from 15 residues. Trimming took 5 bases from V and 5 from J; bases not matched to a gene: 6. The germline V gene has CDR1 SGHTA and CDR2 FQGNSA. CDR3 residues: CASSPQGLAGDTQYF. The DNA of the CDR3 is TGTGCCAGCAGCCCCCAAGGACTAGCGGGAGATACGCAGTATTTT.

The rearrangement joins TRBV6-1 to TRBJ1-2, with 12 bases aligning to TRBD1. J lost 6 bases, V lost 1 base, and 6 bases had no gene match. Germline lookup yields CDR1 MNHNS and CDR2 SASEGT. CDR3 length: 16 amino acids. The CDR3 is CASSEGGTGGLDGYTF. DNA of the CDR3: TGTGCCAGCAGTGAAGGAGGGACAGGGGGCTTGGATGGCTACACCTTC.

In this sample, this clone turned up once. This chain joins TRBV6-5 and TRBJ2-2; 7 nucleotides agree with TRBD1. The germline V gene encodes CDR1 MNHEY and CDR2 SVGAGI. The CDR3 spans 14 residues. V shed 5 bases and J 2 bases; nucleotides not matched to a gene: 2. CDR3 coding DNA: TGTGCCAGCAGTAGGGACAGAAACACCGGGGAGCTGTTTTTT. Translating it yields CASSRDRNTGELFF.